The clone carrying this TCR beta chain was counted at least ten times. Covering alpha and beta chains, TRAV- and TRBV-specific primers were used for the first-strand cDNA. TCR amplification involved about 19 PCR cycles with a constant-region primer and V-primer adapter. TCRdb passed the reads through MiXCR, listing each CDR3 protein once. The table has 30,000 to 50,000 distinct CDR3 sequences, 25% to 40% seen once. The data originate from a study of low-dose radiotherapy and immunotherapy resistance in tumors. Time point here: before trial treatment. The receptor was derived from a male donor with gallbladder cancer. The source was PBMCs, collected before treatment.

The CDR3 DNA sequence: TGTGCCAGCAGTTTATTGGGTCAGCCCCAGCATTTT. Residues: CASSLLGQPQHF. This chain uses TRBV27 with TRBJ1-5; D remains ambiguous. Trimming left V 1 base short and J 6 bases short, with 4 bases between. Germline V gene data show CDR1 as MNHEY and CDR2 as SMNVEV (reference sequence). This CDR3 has 12 amino acids.